Listed below are T cell receptor beta chains from one sample, sequenced in a study of cytomegalovirus exposure and HLA in healthy donors. Clones were read by immunoSEQ multiplex PCR, and TCRdb kept only the in-frame ones, dropping some. The sample holds tens of thousands of clones, about 65% seen once. The specimen was PBMCs. The receptors shown here come from a man over 45 in good health and CMV-seropositive. Each CDR3 is given with its conserved first and last residue. Fields, in order: J gene, V gene, D gene, clone size, CDR3 protein, CDR3 DNA. The D gene is left open where the match is weak. Clone size is stated in some rows and not others, as once, few, many or a class when expanded.

TRBJ2-3 | TRBV7-9 | NA | NA | CASSPREGGTDTQYF | TGTGCCAGCAGCCCCAGGGAAGGGGGCACAGATACGCAGTATTTT
TRBJ2-7 | TRBV25-1 | TRBD1 | NA | CASSSFRDSLYEQYF | TGTGCCAGCAGTTCCTTCCGGGACAGCCTCTACGAGCAGTACTTC
TRBJ1-5 | TRBV12-5 | NA | NA | CASGLGGGLNQPQHF | TGTGCTAGTGGTTTGGGGGGAGGTCTGAATCAGCCCCAGCATTTT
TRBJ1-5 | TRBV29-1 | TRBD1 | once | CSVGQGARQPQHF | TGCAGCGTGGGACAGGGGGCCAGGCAGCCCCAGCATTTT
TRBJ2-2 | TRBV9 | NA | NA | CASSVEERTGELFF | TGTGCCAGCAGCGTAGAAGAGAGGACCGGGGAGCTGTTTTTT
TRBJ1-6 | TRBV4-1 | TRBD1 | few | CASSQTGLSPLHF | TGCGCCAGCAGCCAGACAGGGTTATCACCCCTCCACTTT
TRBJ2-5 | TRBV5-4 | NA | NA | CASSPNTRAEGETQYF | TGTGCCAGCAGCCCTAACACTAGGGCGGAGGGGGAGACCCAGTACTTC
TRBJ1-5 | TRBV4-3 | NA | NA | CASSQARGLNQPQHF | TGCGCCAGCAGCCAAGCTCGGGGGTTGAATCAGCCCCAGCATTTT
TRBJ2-3 | TRBV9 | NA | once | CASSVVAWSTDTQYF | TGTGCCAGCAGCGTAGTAGCCTGGTCCACAGATACGCAGTATTTT
TRBJ1-4 | TRBV7-9 | TRBD1 | NA | CASSLAGGGTGMNEKLFF | TGTGCCAGCAGCTTAGCGGGAGGAGGGACAGGGATGAATGAAAAACTGTTTTTT